The T cell receptor beta chain under discussion was sequenced for a study of blood T cell repertoires in COVID-19. Whole-study context: Specimens from acute and convalescent COVID-19 originated in the United States, Italy and Spain. PBMCs, B-cell-depleted T cells, or T cells were the source of the cDNA or gDNA that made up the material.

CDR1 is SGHRS and CDR2 is YFSETQ in the germline V gene. The CDR3 contains 13 residues. The ends were cut back, 4 bases at V and 4 bases at J, with 11 bases in the middle. The protocol was immunoSEQ multiplex PCR, while the TCRdb copy is restricted to in-frame clones and leaves out a portion. The sample has around 95,000 clones, about nine tenths seen once. Sequences were obtained from peripheral blood. The source is a man aged 50-59 years with active COVID-19. The chain has TRBV5-1 and TRBJ1-1; D remains unclear. For the CDR3, the DNA is TGCGCCAGCAGCGTGTCACACAGCACTGAAGCTTTCTTT. It codes for CASSVSHSTEAFF.